This TCR beta chain was captured by sequencing in a study of T cell responses to AZD1222 COVID-19 vaccine. The CDR3 has 12 residues. The ends were cut back, 0 bases at V and 9 bases at J, with 6 bases in the middle. From germline, CDR1 is LGHNA and CDR2 YSLEER. About this clone itself: Its antigen is as yet unknown.

Regarding the study as a whole: CD4 TCRs associated with vaccination spanned spike, dominating at 160-218 and 743-854.

Assay: immunoSEQ multiplex PCR; the TCRdb copy retains only in-frame clones and omits some. Among 55,000 to 85,000 clones, about four fifths were seen once, and the ten largest hold 9.8%. The source material was peripheral blood, sampled on day 0 of AZD1222 vaccination. The chain couples TRBV4-3 to TRBJ1-5; D is unclear. The receptor was isolated from an adult in good health. The CDR3 sequence is CASSQDERPQHF. As DNA, the CDR3 is TGCGCCAGCAGCCAAGATGAGCGGCCCCAGCATTTT.